The 20 T cell receptor beta chains below were found in one sample sequenced in a study of response to subunit inactivated influenza vaccine. TCRdb processed the RT-PCR reads anew with MiXCR; each CDR3 protein has one entry. This table has 150,000 to 200,000 distinct CDR3 sequences, approximately 11% appearing once. The specimen comprised non-naive T cells sorted from PBMCs, sampled roughly 47 days after vaccination. The origin of the receptors is a man aged 50-60 years who received an inactivated influenza vaccine.

This clonotype was detected only a few times. The chain recombines TRBV20-1 with TRBJ2-5; no clear D. V was clipped by 2 bases and J by 2 bases, with 15 bases between them. The CDR3 is made up of 15 amino acids. Looked up from germline, CDR1 is DFQATT and CDR2 is SNEGSKA (reference sequence). In DNA, the CDR3 is TGCAGTGCTAGACCGGCAGGCGAGCTACAAGAGACCCAGTACTTC. As protein: CSARPAGELQETQYF.

In DNA form, the CDR3 reads TGTGCCAGCAGCGTTCACGGACGGACAGAACAAGAGACCCAGTACTTC. Translating it yields CASSVHGRTEQETQYF. This chain connects TRBV9 to TRBJ2-5; the D gene is possibly TRBD1 (6 bases). Germline V CDR1 and CDR2: SGDLS, YYNGEE. Between the trimmed V and J ends, which lost 2 bases and 2 bases, there was a span of 16 bases. CDR3 size: 16 residues.

This rearrangement joins TRBV2 to TRBJ2-7, with TRBD2 matching over 10 bases. V was pared by 2 bases and J by 7 bases, with 5 bases of the junction left unmatched. Germline V CDR1 and CDR2: SNHLY, FYNNEI. The CDR3 length is 14 residues. The CDR3 is CASSELAGAEEQYF. CDR3 DNA sequence: TGTGCCAGCAGTGAACTAGCGGGGGCTGAGGAGCAGTACTTC.

The chain has TRBV15 and TRBJ2-5; 8 bases line up with TRBD2. V shed 2 bases and J 4 bases; nucleotides not matched to a gene: 12. From germline, CDR1 is LNHNV and CDR2 YYDKDF (reference sequence). The CDR3 totals 17 residues. The CDR3 protein is CATSRKAGTRVGETQYF. The CDR3, as DNA: TGTGCCACCAGCAGAAAAGCCGGGACTAGAGTAGGAGAGACCCAGTACTTC.

This clonotype was recorded many times. This chain links TRBV4-2 with TRBJ2-7; no reliable D call. In germline, CDR1 is LGHNA, CDR2 YNFKEQ. The CDR3 sequence is 13 residues long. V shed 0 bases and J shed 3 bases, with 6 bases lying between them. The CDR3 loop is CASSQERGYEQYF. The DNA of the CDR3 is TGTGCCAGCAGCCAAGAACGAGGCTACGAGCAGTACTTC.

This clonotype was found many times. The CDR3 sequence is CASRQDRGPLHF. CDR3 bases: TGTGCCAGCCGACAGGACAGAGGGCCCCTCCACTTT. This chain links TRBV2 with TRBJ1-6; possibly TRBD1 for D (6 bases). V gave up 8 bases and J gave up 13 bases, with 15 bases separating them. This CDR3 has 12 residues. Germline CDR1 is SNHLY and CDR2 is FYNNEI.

The table lists this clonotype with a few counts. This chain joins TRBV3-1 and TRBJ2-6; D possibly corresponds to TRBD1 (6 bases). This CDR3 contains 16 residues. Trimming shortened V by 7 bases and J by 4 bases, and 17 bases separated the two germline ends. Germline V gives CDR1 LGHDT, CDR2 YNNKEL (reference sequence). CDR3 region: CASTDRKPSGANVLTF. DNA of the CDR3: TGTGCCAGCACCGACAGGAAACCCTCGGGGGCCAACGTCCTGACTTTC.

The CDR3 bases are TGTGCCAGCAGTCGAACTACTAGCAATGAGCAGTTCTTC. Its translation: CASSRTTSNEQFF. The chain has TRBV12-3 or TRBV12-4 and TRBJ2-1; weak D call: TRBD2 (5 bases). The CDR3 runs to 13 residues. Trimming cost V 5 bases and J 6 bases, with 11 bases left between them.

Many counts were recorded for this clonotype. The chain joins TRBV29-1 to TRBJ2-2; a possible D gene is TRBD2 (6 bases). This CDR3 comprises 14 residues. V shed 4 bases and J shed 6 bases, with 15 bases lying between them. Germline V gives CDR1 SQVTM, CDR2 ANQGSEA. The CDR3 DNA sequence: TGCAGCGTTGCTGGGGGGTCTTTCGCCGGGGAGCTGTTTTTT. This sequence encodes CSVAGGSFAGELFF.

This chain joins TRBV20-1 and TRBJ1-1; TRBD1 aligns across 9 bases. The CDR3 has 15 amino acids. V dropped 5 bases and J dropped 3; count of bases not matched to a gene: 10. Germline values: CDR1 DFQATT, CDR2 SNEGSKA (reference sequence). CDR3 sequence: CSAFKTRTGDTEAFF. The CDR3 DNA reads TGCAGTGCTTTCAAAACCAGGACAGGGGACACTGAAGCTTTCTTT.

There are a few counts of this clonotype. This chain connects TRBV5-1 to TRBJ2-7; 8 positions match TRBD1. The V segment lost 7 bases and the J segment 6 bases; nucleotides outside the gene matches: 15. Germline V CDR1 and CDR2: SGHRS, YFSETQ. The CDR3 spans 15 residues. The CDR3 loop is CASQTTGGTLGEQYF. DNA for the CDR3: TGCGCCAGCCAAACTACAGGGGGAACCCTTGGCGAGCAGTACTTC.

The sample holds many counts of this clonotype. V gene TRBV20-1 combines with J gene TRBJ2-7; TRBD1 agrees at 7 bases. Germline V CDR1 and CDR2: DFQATT, SNEGSKA (reference sequence). CDR3 length: 14 amino acids. The junction had 8 bases not matched to a gene; V was cut back by 6 bases and J by 0 bases. In DNA, the CDR3 is TGCAGTGCGATCCGGACAGGTAGCTCCTACGAGCAGTACTTC. Encoded protein: CSAIRTGSSYEQYF.

V and J are TRBV4-3 and TRBJ2-1; 12 bases fit TRBD2. V was clipped by 4 bases and J by 6 bases; unmatched bases: 4. The CDR3 sequence is 15 residues long. Germline V gene sequence: CDR1 LGHNA, CDR2 YSLEER. The CDR3 region is CASSLTSGRSNEQFF. The CDR3 bases are TGCGCCAGCAGCCTCACTAGCGGGAGGAGCAATGAGCAGTTCTTC.

The table lists this clonotype with many counts. In DNA, the CDR3 is TGTGCCAGCAGCTTAGGGGGGTCCTGGGAGCTGTTTTTT. Encoded protein: CASSLGGSWELFF. The rearrangement joins TRBV7-9 to TRBJ2-2, with D perhaps matching TRBD1 or TRBD2 (5 bases each). Germline V lookup: CDR1 SEHNR, CDR2 FQNEAQ (reference sequence). The V end was cut by 1 base, the J end by 9 bases, with 9 bases between. This CDR3 contains 13 residues.

This clonotype has just a few counts. The V call is TRBV24-1, the J call TRBJ2-1; 9 bases are a match to TRBD2. V was pared by 6 bases and J by 7 bases, with 6 bases of the junction left unmatched. Per the germline V gene, CDR1 is KGHDR and CDR2 is SFDVKD. The CDR3 is made up of 14 amino acids. CDR3 in amino acids: CATSHAGGKNEQFF. In DNA, the CDR3 is TGTGCCACCAGTCACGCGGGGGGGAAGAATGAGCAGTTCTTC.

This clonotype was seen only a few times. This chain joins TRBV7-2 and TRBJ2-7; TRBD1 agrees at 9 bases. Germline V gene lookup returns CDR1 SGHTA and CDR2 FQGNSA. V lost 4 bases to trimming and J lost 7 bases; unmatched junction nucleotides: 11. The length of the CDR3 is 15 residues. CDR3 DNA: TGTGCCAGCAGCTCACAGGGGGCCCTTATACAGGAGCAGTACTTC. Residues: CASSSQGALIQEQYF.

The table lists this clonotype with a few counts. V usage is TRBV6-1 and J usage is TRBJ1-4; 9 bases match TRBD1. The CDR3 consists of 15 residues. Looked up from germline, CDR1 is MNHNS and CDR2 is SASEGT. After removal of 6 bases from V and 5 bases from J, the junction contained 7 bases not matched to a gene. Here the CDR3 reads CASRTGGQGNEKLFF. Here the CDR3 DNA reads TGTGCCAGCAGGACAGGAGGACAGGGGAATGAAAAACTGTTTTTT.

A note on this clonotype: A much larger clone differs from this one at a single base, so this may be a read error. The chain employs TRBV15 and TRBJ2-5; 9 positions agree with TRBD1. The germline CDR1 and CDR2 sequences are LNHNV and YYDKDF (reference sequence). The CDR3 is 14 amino acids. The J segment lost 5 bases and the V segment lost 3 bases, leaving 4 bases of the junction unmatched. The CDR3 nucleotides read TGTGCCACCAGCAGCGGACAGGGGAGTGAGACCCAGTACTTC. Its protein is CATSSGQGSETQYF.

The chain combines TRBV27 with TRBJ2-7; 9 bases line up with TRBD2. Losses at the gene ends were 7 bases for V and 2 bases for J; bases not matched to a gene: 12. Looked up from germline, CDR1 is MNHEY and CDR2 is SMNVEV (reference sequence). This CDR3 comprises 16 residues. The CDR3 reads CASKPDPGTSTYEQYF. The CDR3, as DNA: TGTGCCAGCAAACCAGACCCCGGGACTAGCACCTACGAGCAGTACTTC.

Notes on this clonotype: One end of the junction fails to match germline, which may point to a read error. The V call is TRBV7-9, the J call TRBJ1-6, with D possibly matching TRBD1 (6 bases). The length of the CDR3 is 16 residues. The germline V gene encodes CDR1 SEHNR and CDR2 FQNEAQ (reference sequence). Here the CDR3 DNA reads TGTGCCAGCACCTTAATGGAACAGGGTCCCGATTCACCCCTCCACTTT. Residues: CASTLMEQGPDSPLHF.